The rows below give T cell receptor beta chains drawn from one sample of a study of pediatric ulcerative colitis. Clones were sequenced by immunoSEQ multiplex PCR, and TCRdb holds only the in-frame ones, with some missing. The table has 55,000 to 70,000 clones, 87% seen once. Sequencing was carried out using blood. These receptors originate from a boy younger than 18 who was a control in a study of pediatric ulcerative colitis. The CDR3 runs from the conserved cysteine through the conserved F or W. D genes are given only for firm matches. Part of the rows lack a size; the others show once, few, many or a class for expanded clones.

clone_size j_call cdr3_length d_call v_call cdr3_aa cdr3_nt
NA TRBJ2-6 15 NA TRBV19 CASSKHNSGANVLTF TGTGCCAGTAGTAAACATAATTCTGGAGCCAACGTCCTGACTTTC
NA TRBJ1-1 13 NA TRBV7-8 CASSFLGGTEAFF TGTGCCAGCAGCTTTTTAGGGGGGACTGAAGCTTTCTTT
NA TRBJ2-7 18 TRBD2 TRBV10-3 CAAAPGTSGRPDIYEQYF TGTGCCGCGGCACCCGGGACTAGCGGTAGGCCGGACATTTACGAGCAGTACTTC
NA TRBJ2-1 14 NA TRBV28 CASRFLSSYNEQFF TGTGCCAGCAGGTTCCTAAGCTCCTACAATGAGCAGTTCTTC
NA TRBJ2-1 15 NA TRBV19 CASSTPGGHYNEQFF TGTGCCAGTAGTACCCCCGGGGGCCACTACAATGAGCAGTTCTTC
NA TRBJ2-1 18 TRBD2 TRBV4-3 CASSQDGSGGVGNNEQFF TGCGCCAGCAGCCAAGATGGCAGCGGGGGGGTTGGGAACAATGAGCAGTTCTTC
NA TRBJ2-4 16 NA TRBV18 CASSPLGDGEKNIQYF TGTGCCAGCTCACCACTAGGGGATGGGGAAAAAAACATTCAGTACTTC
NA TRBJ2-7 15 NA TRBV5-1 CASSLAGGHLYEQYF TGCGCCAGCAGCTTGGCCGGGGGACACCTCTACGAGCAGTACTTC
NA TRBJ2-7 14 TRBD1 TRBV25-1 CASREGDRAHEQYF TGTGCCAGCAGAGAAGGAGACAGGGCCCACGAGCAGTACTTC
NA TRBJ1-1 15 TRBD1 TRBV18 CASSPPGTGNTEAFF TGTGCCAGCTCACCACCTGGGACAGGGAACACTGAAGCTTTCTTT
NA TRBJ2-7 15 TRBD1 TRBV25-1 CATQAGTASSYEQYF TGTGCCACCCAGGCCGGGACAGCGAGCTCCTACGAGCAGTACTTC
NA TRBJ2-5 15 TRBD1 TRBV7-8 CASSWTGGGGETQYF TGTGCCAGCAGCTGGACAGGGGGTGGAGGAGAGACCCAGTACTTC
NA TRBJ2-7 16 TRBD2 TRBV5-1 CASSLGLAGGPGEQYF TGCGCCAGCAGCTTGGGACTAGCGGGAGGGCCTGGCGAGCAGTACTTC
NA TRBJ1-1 15 NA TRBV4-1 CASSQVWGLNTEAFF TGCGCCAGCAGCCAAGTTTGGGGACTGAACACTGAAGCTTTCTTT
NA TRBJ2-7 13 NA TRBV5-1 CASSLGGYYEQYF TGCGCCAGCAGCTTGGGTGGGTACTACGAGCAGTACTTC
once TRBJ2-3 17 TRBD2 TRBV27 CASSLSPRGRSTDTQYF TGTGCCAGCAGTTTATCCCCCCGCGGGAGGAGCACAGATACGCAGTATTTT